Given below is one T cell receptor beta chain in context. This record comes from a study of chemoradiotherapy in HPV16-positive cancers. Study-wide background: A couple of HPV16-positive patients' cells yielded candidate HPV-specific clones and common motifs.

The CDR3 runs to 13 residues. Germline V lookup: CDR1 WSHSY, CDR2 SAAADI. V lost 3 bases to trimming and J lost 2 bases, with 7 bases between them. Method: immunoSEQ multiplex PCR; TCRdb's copy keeps in-frame clones and lacks some. The sample consists of about 24,000 clones, roughly nine tenths of them appearing once. Repertoires were sampled repeatedly during chemoradiotherapy. The input for sequencing was blood, taken from a patient who underwent chemoradiotherapy. This receptor was identified in a human donor with HPV-associated anogenital cancer. V gene TRBV10-2 combines with J gene TRBJ1-2; D may be TRBD1 (5 bases). CDR3: CASSDRENYGYTF. The CDR3 DNA sequence: TGCGCCAGCAGTGACAGGGAAAACTATGGCTACACCTTC.